The next 3 T cell receptor beta chains were all read from a single sample in a study of shared clonotypes between healthy human individuals. Sequenced by immunoSEQ multiplex PCR; TCRdb stores in-frame clones only, minus some. The sample has hundreds of thousands of clones; roughly 77% are singletons. The specimen sequenced was PBMCs. Receptor source: a woman in her thirties or forties in good health. Some clones in this sample may be carry-over from other donors' samples.

The chain is built from TRBV7-8 and TRBJ2-1; TRBD1 aligns across 8 bases. V lost 1 base, J lost 6 bases, and 5 bases stayed unmatched. From germline, CDR1 is SGHVS and CDR2 FQNEAQ. The CDR3 runs 15 residues. The CDR3 loop is CASSLVAGGFNEQFF. CDR3 coding DNA: TGTGCCAGCAGCTTAGTGGCAGGGGGCTTCAATGAGCAGTTCTTC. The variable domain in full, completed from reference TRBV7-8 and TRBJ2-1, reads GAGVSQSPRYKVAKRGQDVALRCDPISGHVSLFWYQQALGQGPEFLTYFQNEAQLDKSGLPSDRFFAERPEGSVSTLKIQRTQQEDSAVYLCASSLVAGGFNEQFFGPGTRLTVL.

V gene TRBV7-8 combines with J gene TRBJ1-1; TRBD1 matches 10 bases. The V segment lost 5 bases and the J segment 3 bases; nucleotides outside the gene matches: 12. The germline gives CDR1 SGHVS, CDR2 FQNEAQ. CDR3 length: 17 residues. For the CDR3, the DNA is TGTGCCAGCAGCCCCCACCTGGGACAGGGGTTACACACTGAAGCTTTCTTT. The encoded protein is CASSPHLGQGLHTEAFF.

This clone has only a few counts. The chain carries TRBV7-3 and TRBJ2-7; possibly TRBD2 for D (6 bases). CDR1 is SGHTA and CDR2 is FQGTGA in the germline V gene. V lost 5 bases and J 0 bases, leaving 11 bases between the germline ends. The CDR3 is 14 amino acids. Written as DNA, the CDR3 is TGTGCCAGCAGCCGGGACTGGGACTCCTACGAGCAGTACTTC. Residues: CASSRDWDSYEQYF. Full variable domain (missing parts from reference TRBV7-3 and TRBJ2-7): GAGVSQTPSNKVTEKGKYVELRCDPISGHTALYWYRQSLGQGPEFLIYFQGTGAADDSGLPNDRFFAVRPEGSVSTLKIQRTERGDSAVYLCASSRDWDSYEQYFGPGTRLTVT.